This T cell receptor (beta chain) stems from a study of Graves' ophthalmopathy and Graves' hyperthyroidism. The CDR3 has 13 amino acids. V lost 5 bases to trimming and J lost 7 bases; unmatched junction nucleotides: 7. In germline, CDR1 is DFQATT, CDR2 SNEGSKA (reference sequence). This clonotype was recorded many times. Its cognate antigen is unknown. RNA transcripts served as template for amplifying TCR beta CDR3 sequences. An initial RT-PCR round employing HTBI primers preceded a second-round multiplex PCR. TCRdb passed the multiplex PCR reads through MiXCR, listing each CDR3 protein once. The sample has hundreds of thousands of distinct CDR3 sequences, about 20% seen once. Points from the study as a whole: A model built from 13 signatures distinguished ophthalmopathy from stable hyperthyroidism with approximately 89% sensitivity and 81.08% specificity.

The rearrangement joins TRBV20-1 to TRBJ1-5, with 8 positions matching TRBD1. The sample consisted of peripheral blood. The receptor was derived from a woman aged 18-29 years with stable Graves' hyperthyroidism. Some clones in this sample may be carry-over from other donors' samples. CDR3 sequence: CSAYGQGGQPQHF. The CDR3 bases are TGCAGTGCTTATGGACAGGGTGGCCAGCCCCAGCATTTT.